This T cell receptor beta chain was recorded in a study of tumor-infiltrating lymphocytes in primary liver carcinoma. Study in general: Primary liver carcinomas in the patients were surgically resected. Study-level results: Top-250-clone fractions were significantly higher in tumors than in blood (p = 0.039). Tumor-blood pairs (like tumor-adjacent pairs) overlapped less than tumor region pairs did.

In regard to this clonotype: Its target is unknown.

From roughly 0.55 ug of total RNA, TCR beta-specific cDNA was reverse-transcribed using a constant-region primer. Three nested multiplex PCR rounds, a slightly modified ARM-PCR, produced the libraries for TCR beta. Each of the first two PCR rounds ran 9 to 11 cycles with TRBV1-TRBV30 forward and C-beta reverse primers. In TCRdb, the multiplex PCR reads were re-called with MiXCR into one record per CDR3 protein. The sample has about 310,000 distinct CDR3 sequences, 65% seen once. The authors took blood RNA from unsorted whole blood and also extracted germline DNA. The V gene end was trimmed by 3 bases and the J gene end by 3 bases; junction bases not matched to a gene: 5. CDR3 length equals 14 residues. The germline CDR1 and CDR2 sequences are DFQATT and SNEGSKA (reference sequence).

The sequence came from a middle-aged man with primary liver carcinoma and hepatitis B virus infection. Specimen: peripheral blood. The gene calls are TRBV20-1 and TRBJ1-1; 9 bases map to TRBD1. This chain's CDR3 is CSASDTGGHTEAFF. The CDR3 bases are TGCAGTGCTAGCGACACAGGGGGCCACACTGAAGCTTTCTTT.